Listed here are 5 T cell receptor beta chains from one sample, sequenced in a study of OX40 agonist ivuxolimab in advanced cancers. Libraries were prepared by immunoSEQ multiplex PCR; TCRdb keeps only in-frame clonotypes and omits some of them. The repertoire holds 77,000 or so clones, around 85% seen once, with 4.5% to 6% in the top ten. The sample consisted of CD4+ or CD8+ T cells sorted from blood, taken in a trial of the OX40 agonist ivuxolimab. These receptors all stem from an adult with an advanced solid tumor such as melanoma, head and neck, liver or kidney cancer.

This clone was picked up one time. The chain is built from TRBV10-2 and TRBJ1-5; maybe TRBD1 (5 bases). This CDR3 contains 13 residues. Germline CDR1 is WSHSY and CDR2 is SAAADI. The germline V and J ends were trimmed by 5 bases and 3 bases, with 8 bases remaining between them. For the CDR3, the DNA is TGCGCCAGCAGTAGACAGTACAATCAGCCCCAGCATTTT. This encodes CASSRQYNQPQHF.

This clone has a handful of counts. The chain joins TRBV19 to TRBJ1-2, with D tentatively TRBD1 (6 bases). V dropped 7 bases and J dropped 6 bases, with 15 bases sitting between them. Germline V gene sequence: CDR1 LNHDA, CDR2 SQIVND (reference sequence). This CDR3 region has 13 residues. As DNA, the CDR3 is TGTGCCAGTATTGGGCAGGGGAGGAATGGCTACACCTTC. Encoded protein: CASIGQGRNGYTF.

This clone has just one count. The chain carries TRBV5-6 and TRBJ1-1; TRBD1 matches 7 bases. Germline assignment: CDR1 SGHDT and CDR2 YYEEEE. Trimming cost V 1 base and J 4 bases; bases outside gene matches: 7. The CDR3 spans 15 residues. The CDR3 DNA sequence: TGTGCCAGCAGCTTGTACGGAGGGGGCGGCACTGAAGCTTTCTTT. This translates into CASSLYGGGGTEAFF. The full variable domain, its missing parts supplied by reference TRBV5-6 and TRBJ1-1, is DAGVTQSPTHLIKTRGQQVTLRCSPKSGHDTVSWYQQALGQGPQFIFQYYEEEERQRGNFPDRFSGHQFPNYSSELNVNALLLGDSALYLCASSLYGGGGTEAFFGQGTRLTVV.

The V call is TRBV5-1, the J call TRBJ2-6; D is perhaps TRBD1 (5 bases). CDR3 length: 14 residues. The V and J ends lost 7 bases and 2 bases respectively, with 10 bases between them. The germline V gene encodes CDR1 SGHRS and CDR2 YFSETQ. The CDR3 DNA reads TGCGCCAGCGCCGTAGGGGCTGGGGCCAACGTCCTGACTTTC. Its protein product is CASAVGAGANVLTF. Full variable domain (missing parts from reference TRBV5-1 and TRBJ2-6): KAGVTQTPRYLIKTRGQQVTLSCSPISGHRSVSWYQQTPGQGLQFLFEYFSETQRNKGNFPGRFSGRQFSNSRSEMNVSTLELGDSALYLCASAVGAGANVLTFGAGSRLTVL.

The V gene is TRBV4-1, the J gene TRBJ2-7, with TRBD1 as a possible D gene (5 bases). Germline V lookup: CDR1 MGHRA, CDR2 YSYEKL. The V gene lost 0 bases and the J gene lost 5 bases, with 11 bases spanning the gap. The CDR3 is 14 residues long. CDR3 sequence (DNA): TGCGCCAGCAGCCAAGAGGGGCAATGGGACGAGCAGTACTTC. It specifies CASSQEGQWDEQYF.